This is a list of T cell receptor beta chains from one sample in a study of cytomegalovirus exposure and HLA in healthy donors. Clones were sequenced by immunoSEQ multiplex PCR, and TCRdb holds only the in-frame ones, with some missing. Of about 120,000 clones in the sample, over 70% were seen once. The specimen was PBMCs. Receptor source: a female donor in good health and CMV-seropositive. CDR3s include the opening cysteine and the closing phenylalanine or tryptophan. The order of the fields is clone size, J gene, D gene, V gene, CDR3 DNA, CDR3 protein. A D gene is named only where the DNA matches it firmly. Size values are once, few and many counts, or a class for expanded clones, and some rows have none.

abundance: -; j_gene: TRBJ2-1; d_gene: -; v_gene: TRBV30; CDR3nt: TGTGCCTGGAGTGTAACCGGGCGGGGCGGGAAGCAGTTCTTC; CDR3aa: CAWSVTGRGGKQFF
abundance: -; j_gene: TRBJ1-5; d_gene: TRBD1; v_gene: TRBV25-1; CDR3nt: TGTGCCAGCCGCGGACAGGGCGACAATCAGCCCCAGCATTTT; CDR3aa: CASRGQGDNQPQHF
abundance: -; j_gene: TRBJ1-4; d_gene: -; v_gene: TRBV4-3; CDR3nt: TGCGCCAGCAGCCCGGGCTCCCGGGGGGCAACTAATGAAAAACTGTTTTTT; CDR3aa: CASSPGSRGATNEKLFF
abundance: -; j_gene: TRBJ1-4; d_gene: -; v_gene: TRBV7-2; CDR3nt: TGTGCCAGCAGCTTAATCGGGGGTGCAACTAATGAAAAACTGTTTTTT; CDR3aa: CASSLIGGATNEKLFF
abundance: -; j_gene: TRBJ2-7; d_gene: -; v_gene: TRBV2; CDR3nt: TGTGCCAGCGGGCGGCAGGGAACCTACGAGCAGTACTTC; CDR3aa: CASGRQGTYEQYF
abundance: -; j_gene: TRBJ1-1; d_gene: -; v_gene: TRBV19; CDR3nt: TGTGCCAGTAGTATTGTCGGGGGCACTGAAGCTTTCTTT; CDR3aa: CASSIVGGTEAFF
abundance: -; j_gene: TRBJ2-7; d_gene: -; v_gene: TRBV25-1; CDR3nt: TGTGCCAGCAGTGCTCGAGGGTACGAGCAGTACTTC; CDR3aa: CASSARGYEQYF
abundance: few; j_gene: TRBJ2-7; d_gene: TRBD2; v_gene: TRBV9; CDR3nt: TGTGCCAGCAGCGCTTCGGCTCCTAGCGGGGCCAGGGGCGAGCAGTACTTC; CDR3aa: CASSASAPSGARGEQYF
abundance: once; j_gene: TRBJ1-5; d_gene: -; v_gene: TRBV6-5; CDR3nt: TGTGCCAGCAGCGGACAGAGGGGGAATCAGCCCCAGCATTTT; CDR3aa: CASSGQRGNQPQHF
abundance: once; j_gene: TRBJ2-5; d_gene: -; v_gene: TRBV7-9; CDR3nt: TGTGCCAGCAGCTTACGGGGGAGTCAAGAGACCCAGTACTTC; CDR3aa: CASSLRGSQETQYF
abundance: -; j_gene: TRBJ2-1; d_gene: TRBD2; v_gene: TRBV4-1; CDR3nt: TGCGCCAGCAGCCAAGATCGCTGGGGTTCCCTAGCGGACGGGAATGAGCAGTTCTTC; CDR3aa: CASSQDRWGSLADGNEQFF
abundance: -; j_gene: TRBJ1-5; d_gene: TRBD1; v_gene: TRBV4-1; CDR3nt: TGCGCCAGCAGCCCAACCGGGACAGTGTCTCAGCCCCAGCATTTT; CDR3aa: CASSPTGTVSQPQHF
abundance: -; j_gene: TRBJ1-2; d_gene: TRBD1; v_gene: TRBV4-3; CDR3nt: TGCGCCAGCAGCCAAGGAAAGGGAGGACAGGGGCGCTATGGCTACACCTTC; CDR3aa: CASSQGKGGQGRYGYTF
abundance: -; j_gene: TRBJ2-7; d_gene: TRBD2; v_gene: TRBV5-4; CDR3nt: TGTGCCAGCAGGGAGGGGACTAGCGACTCCTACGAGCAGTACTTC; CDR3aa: CASREGTSDSYEQYF
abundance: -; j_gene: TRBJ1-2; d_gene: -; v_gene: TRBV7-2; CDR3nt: TGTGCCAGCAGCTTAACTGCCAGGTCCTATGGCTACACCTTC; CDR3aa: CASSLTARSYGYTF
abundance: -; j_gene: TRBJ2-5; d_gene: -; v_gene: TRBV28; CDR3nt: TGTGCCAGCAGTCCCTCCGGACAGCTACAAGAGACCCAGTACTTC; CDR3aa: CASSPSGQLQETQYF
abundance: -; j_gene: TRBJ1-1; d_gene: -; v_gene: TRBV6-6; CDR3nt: TGTGCCAGCAGTTACCCGAGAGACATGAACACTGAAGCTTTCTTT; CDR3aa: CASSYPRDMNTEAFF
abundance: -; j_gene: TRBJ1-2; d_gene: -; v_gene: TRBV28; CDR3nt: TGTGCCAGCAGTTATAGGGACGGCCGGGGGGACTATGGCTACACCTTC; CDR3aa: CASSYRDGRGDYGYTF
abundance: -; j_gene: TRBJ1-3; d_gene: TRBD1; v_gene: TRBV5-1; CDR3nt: TGCGCCAGCAGCGAACAGGGGAGCTCTGGAAACACCATATATTTT; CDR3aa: CASSEQGSSGNTIYF
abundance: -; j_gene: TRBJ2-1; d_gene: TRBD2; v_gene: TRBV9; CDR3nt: TGTGCCAGCAGCTTGACTAGCGGGGGGTTCAATGAGCAGTTCTTC; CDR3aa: CASSLTSGGFNEQFF
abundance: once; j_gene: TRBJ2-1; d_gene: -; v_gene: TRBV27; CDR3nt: TGTGCCAGCGCGGGACAGCTACACAATGAGCAGTTCTTC; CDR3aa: CASAGQLHNEQFF
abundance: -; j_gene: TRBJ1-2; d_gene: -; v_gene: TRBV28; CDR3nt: TGTGCCAGCAGCCCCACGGGGTTCTATGGCTACACCTTC; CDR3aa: CASSPTGFYGYTF
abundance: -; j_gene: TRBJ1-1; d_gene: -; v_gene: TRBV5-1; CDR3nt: TGCGCCAGCAGTTTAAGTACAGGGTCGCCTGAAGCTTTCTTT; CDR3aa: CASSLSTGSPEAFF
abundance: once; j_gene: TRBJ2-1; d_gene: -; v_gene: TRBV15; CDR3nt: TGTGCCACCAGCAGAGATGTGGGGCGGGGCAATTACAATGAGCAGTTCTTC; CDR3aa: CATSRDVGRGNYNEQFF
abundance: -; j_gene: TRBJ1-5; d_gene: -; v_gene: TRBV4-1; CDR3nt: TGCGCCAGCAGCTCGACAGGAGGCAATCAGCCCCAGCATTTT; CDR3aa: CASSSTGGNQPQHF
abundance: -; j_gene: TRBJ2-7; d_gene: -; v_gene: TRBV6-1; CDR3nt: TGTGCCAGCAGTGATCACGGTCAGCAGTACTTC; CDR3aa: CASSDHGQQYF
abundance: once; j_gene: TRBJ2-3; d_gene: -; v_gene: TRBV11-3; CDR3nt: TGTGCCAGCAGCTTACTGGGGGGGCTCGATTGGGGCACAGATACGCAGTATTTT; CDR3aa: CASSLLGGLDWGTDTQYF
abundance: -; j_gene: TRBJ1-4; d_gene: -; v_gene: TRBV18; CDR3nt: TGTGCCAGCTCACCACCGTCCGTTAATGAAAAACTGTTTTTT; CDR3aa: CASSPPSVNEKLFF
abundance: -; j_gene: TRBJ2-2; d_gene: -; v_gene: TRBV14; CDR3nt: TGTGCCAGCAGCCAAGATAGGGGTAAGGTCACCGGGGAGCTGTTTTTT; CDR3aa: CASSQDRGKVTGELFF
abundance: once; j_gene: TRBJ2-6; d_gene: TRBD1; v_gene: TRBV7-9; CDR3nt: TGTGCCAGCAGCTTAACCGGGACAGGCTTCTCTGGGGCCAACGTCCTGACTTTC; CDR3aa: CASSLTGTGFSGANVLTF
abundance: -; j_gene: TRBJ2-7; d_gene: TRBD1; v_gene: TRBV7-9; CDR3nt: TGTGCCAGCAGCCCGGACAGGACCTACGAGCAGTACTTC; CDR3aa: CASSPDRTYEQYF
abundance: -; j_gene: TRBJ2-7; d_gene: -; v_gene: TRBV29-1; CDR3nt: TGCAGCGTTGTGGGCAGGCGATCCTACGAGCAGTACTTC; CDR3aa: CSVVGRRSYEQYF
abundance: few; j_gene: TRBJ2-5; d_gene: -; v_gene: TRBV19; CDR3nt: TGTGCCAGTAGTCACGGGGAAGAGACCCAGTACTTC; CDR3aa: CASSHGEETQYF
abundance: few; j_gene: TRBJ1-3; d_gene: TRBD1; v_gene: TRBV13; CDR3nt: TGTGCCAGCAGCCCTCGACAGGGGCGCTCTGGAAACACCATATATTTT; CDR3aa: CASSPRQGRSGNTIYF
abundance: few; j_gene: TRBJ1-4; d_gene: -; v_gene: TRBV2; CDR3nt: TGTGCCAGCAGTGGACTGACTAATGAAAAACTGTTTTTT; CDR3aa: CASSGLTNEKLFF
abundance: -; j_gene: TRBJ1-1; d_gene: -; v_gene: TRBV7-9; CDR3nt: TGTGCCAGCGCGGCTGTAAACACCGAAGCTTTCTTT; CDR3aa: CASAAVNTEAFF
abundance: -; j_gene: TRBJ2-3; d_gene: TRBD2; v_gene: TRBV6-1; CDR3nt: TGTGCCAGCAGAGTAGCGGGGGGGAGCACAGATACGCAGTATTTT; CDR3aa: CASRVAGGSTDTQYF
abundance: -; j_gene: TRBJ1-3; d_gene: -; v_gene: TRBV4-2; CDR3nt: TGTGCCAGCAGCCAAGAATGGAGGGGTTCTGGAAACACCATATATTTT; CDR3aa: CASSQEWRGSGNTIYF
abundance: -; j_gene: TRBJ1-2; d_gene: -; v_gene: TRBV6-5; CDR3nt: TGTGCCAGCAGTTCGTCCAGGTGGGCCTATGGCTACACCTTC; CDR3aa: CASSSSRWAYGYTF